One T cell receptor (beta chain) is described in this entry. Antigen specificity is unknown. These data are taken from a study of T-cell reconstitution after alpha-beta-depleted transplantation in children. Unique molecular identifiers were used in preparing the TCRbeta library. Using its own MiXCR run on the PCR reads, TCRdb lists one record per CDR3 protein. Of 800,000 to 1,000,000 distinct CDR3 sequences detected, roughly 31% appear once; the ten largest clones hold under 30%. Study-level points and caveats: At the one-year point after transplant, T-cell counts and TCRbeta diversity were found to come mostly from T cells that had been newly produced. The origin of alpha-beta T cells about two months after transplant was reportedly several hundred expanded graft clones.

This specimen was PBMCs, mostly from graft donor cells, taken 360 days after TCRalphabeta/CD19-depleted stem cell transplant. This sequence was found in a boy less than two years old who had a stem cell transplant for SCID, so the T cells may come from the graft donor.

Here the CDR3 DNA reads TGTGCCAGCAGCCACCGGGCTAGCGGGGTAGATACGCAGTATTTT. This encodes CASSHRASGVDTQYF. The chain links TRBV4-2 to TRBJ2-3; 9 nucleotides line up with TRBD2. The CDR3 runs 15 residues. Germline V gives CDR1 LGHNA, CDR2 YNFKEQ. The J segment lost 5 bases and the V segment lost 3 bases, leaving 6 bases of the junction unmatched.